This T cell receptor beta chain was sequenced for a study of type 1 regulatory T cells (dated by TCRdb to the early 2020s). Study-wide context: An in vitro protocol by which a Tr1-enriched, alloantigen-specific CD4 T cell product named T-allo10 was generated was characterized in the study. T-allo10 was being evaluated clinically in patients with hematological malignancies who were receiving allogeneic hematopoietic stem cell transplantation. Here is what the overall study found, with its caveats: A more restricted TCR repertoire was observed in Tr1 cells than in non-Tr1 cells, and this restriction was interpreted in the study as alloantigen-induced clonal expansion.

The sequencer listed for this sample is Illumina MiSeq. Using fastp at Q25 and MiXCR, TCRdb reprocessed the public reads and kept productive beta chains. For every CDR3 protein sequence, its rows merge into one entry that carries the most common genes and DNA. In all, the sample holds under 75,000 distinct CDR3 sequences, and about a fifth of those were seen once. The ten biggest clones cover around 8% of the sample. Relative to germline, V is 5 bases shorter and J is 6 bases shorter, with 12 bases between their ends. CDR1 and CDR2, per the germline V gene, are SGHRS and YFSETQ. From the cysteine through the phenylalanine, the CDR3 covers 13 amino acids. Only the CDR3 part of the read is kept: 39 bases, read in frame from the first base. There are a few counts of this clonotype. Its antigen remains unidentified. Base qualities were left out, and no much larger clone turns up one base away.

The rearranged segments are TRBV5-1 and TRBJ2-1; the D gene is perhaps TRBD2, on 5 matching bases. The material sequenced was cultured type 1 regulatory T (Tr1) cells, either the whole culture or a sorted fraction (not recorded which). The meaning of the sample's cell subset or site label: type 1 regulatory T cells sorted from the T-allo10 product. This receptor was identified in a human donor in good health. The CDR3 amino acid sequence is: CASRYRGSNEQFF. The bases are TGCGCCAGCAGATACAGAGGGAGCAATGAGCAGTTCTTC.